The present T cell receptor beta chain was sequenced within a study of blood T cell repertoires in COVID-19. Study information: Samples came from the United States, Italy and Spain, spanning acute and convalescent COVID-19. PBMCs, B-cell-depleted T cells, or T cells were the source of the cDNA or gDNA that made up the material.

Study processing details: Reference gene primer amplification yielded estimated nucleated cell counts. TCRdb's table, derived via immunoSEQ multiplex PCR, lists solely in-frame clones and lacks some. The V and J calls and clone size are taken from that table; D and trimming were inferred from the DNA. The repertoire consists of about 200,000 clones, with around 92% occurring once and the leading ten covering over 7%. Symptom resolution, clearance, or two negative PCRs marked the recovered donors of Cohort 3. Sequencing input: PBMCs or T cells enriched from blood (not recorded which). This clonotype was obtained from a woman younger than 35 who had recovered from COVID-19.

CDR3 sequence (DNA): TGTGCCAGCAGACTAGGGGGAGATGATTGGCCCCAGCATTTT. Its translation is CASRLGGDDWPQHF. V and J are TRBV27 and TRBJ1-5; D might be TRBD1 (6 bases). From germline, CDR1 is MNHEY and CDR2 SMNVEV (reference sequence). This CDR3 is built from 14 residues. The ends were cut back, 6 bases at V and 9 bases at J, with 18 bases in the middle.